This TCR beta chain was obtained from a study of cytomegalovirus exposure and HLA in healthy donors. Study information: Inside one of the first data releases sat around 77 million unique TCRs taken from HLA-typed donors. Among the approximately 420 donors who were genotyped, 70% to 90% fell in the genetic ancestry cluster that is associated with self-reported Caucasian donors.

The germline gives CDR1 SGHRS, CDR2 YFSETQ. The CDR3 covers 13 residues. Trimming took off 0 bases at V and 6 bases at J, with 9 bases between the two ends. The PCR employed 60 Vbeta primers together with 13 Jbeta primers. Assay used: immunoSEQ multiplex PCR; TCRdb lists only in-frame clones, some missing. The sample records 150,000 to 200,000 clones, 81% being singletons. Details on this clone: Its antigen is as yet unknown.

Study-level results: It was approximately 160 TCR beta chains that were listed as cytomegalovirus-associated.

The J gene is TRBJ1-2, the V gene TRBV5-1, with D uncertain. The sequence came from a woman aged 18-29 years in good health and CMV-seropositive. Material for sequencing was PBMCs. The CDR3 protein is CASSLGPADGYTF. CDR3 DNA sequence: TGCGCCAGCAGCTTGGGCCCGGCGGATGGCTACACCTTC.